Presented here are 26 T cell receptor beta chains from one specimen sequenced in a study of CD8 T cells in Susac syndrome. RNA amounts of roughly 0.45 to 1 ug underwent reverse transcription with random hexamers. TCRdb re-analysed the immunoSEQ multiplex PCR reads in MiXCR, keeping a single row per CDR3 protein. The sample carries under 250,000 distinct CDR3 sequences, over 85% recorded once. Sequenced material: CD4+ T cells from PBMCs. These receptors all come from a human donor with multiple sclerosis.

The chain combines TRBV5-1 with TRBJ2-5; 8 bases fit TRBD1. The CDR3 is 16 amino acids. The germline V gene has CDR1 SGHRS and CDR2 YFSETQ. J lost 5 bases, V lost 0 bases, and 9 bases had no gene match. Here the CDR3 DNA reads TGCGCCAGCAGCTTGGATAGGACAGGGACTGAGGAGACCCAGTACTTC. Protein: CASSLDRTGTEETQYF.

V gene TRBV27 combines with J gene TRBJ1-5; D may be TRBD1 (6 bases). V lost 3 bases to trimming and J lost 11 bases, with 14 bases between them. The germline V gene encodes CDR1 MNHEY and CDR2 SMNVEV (reference sequence). The CDR3 totals 13 residues. CDR3 in amino acids: CASSFDRFGTQHF. CDR3 bases: TGTGCCAGCAGTTTTGACAGGTTCGGAACCCAGCATTTT.

The chain employs TRBV30 and TRBJ2-7; 10 bases are shared with TRBD1. From germline, CDR1 is GTSNPN and CDR2 SVGIG (reference sequence). This CDR3 has 16 residues. Losses at the gene ends were 2 bases for V and 7 bases for J; bases not matched to a gene: 14. CDR3 residues: CAWSPMPGQGLREQYF. Written as DNA, the CDR3 is TGTGCCTGGAGTCCGATGCCGGGACAGGGGTTGCGGGAGCAGTACTTC.

J is TRBJ2-1 and V is TRBV3-1, with 12 bases that match TRBD2. Per germline, CDR1 LGHDT and CDR2 YNNKEL (reference sequence). With 4 bases clipped from V and 3 bases from J, the junction kept 7 bases outside the gene matches. The CDR3 is 17 residues long. The CDR3 region is CASSLLGLAGSYNEQFF. CDR3 nucleotide sequence: TGTGCCAGCAGCCTACTAGGACTAGCGGGGAGCTACAATGAGCAGTTCTTC.

The CDR3 loop is CASSSGQLSYNEQFF. The CDR3, as DNA: TGTGCCAGCAGCTCGGGACAACTCTCCTACAATGAGCAGTTCTTC. The gene calls are TRBV7-9 and TRBJ2-1; possible D gene TRBD1, 6 bases. V lost 4 bases and J lost 0, with 10 bases in between. The CDR3 runs 15 residues. Germline CDR1 SEHNR, CDR2 FQNEAQ (reference sequence).

V gene TRBV5-5 combines with J gene TRBJ2-3, with a tentative D call TRBD2 (6 bases). Germline CDR1 SGHKS, CDR2 YYEKEE (reference sequence). V lost 0 bases, J lost 1 base, and 9 bases lay in between. This CDR3 has 15 amino acids. The CDR3 DNA follows: TGTGCCAGCAGCTTGGGCGGGGTAGGCACAGATACGCAGTATTTT. Protein: CASSLGGVGTDTQYF.

This chain joins TRBV6-5 and TRBJ1-1, with 8 bases matching TRBD1. Germline loops: CDR1 MNHEY, CDR2 SVGAGI. The CDR3 spans 15 residues. J gave up 3 bases and V 2 bases, and 5 bases lay outside the gene matches. The CDR3 nucleotides are TGTGCCAGCAGTTACCGACAGGGGACCGACACTGAAGCTTTCTTT. Its protein product is CASSYRQGTDTEAFF.

The rearrangement joins TRBV6-2 or TRBV6-3 to TRBJ2-7, with D unclear. The V and J ends lost 2 bases and 2 bases respectively, with 4 bases between them. Germline V gene sequence: CDR1 MNHEY, CDR2 SVGEGT. The CDR3 has 12 residues. In DNA, the CDR3 is TGTGCCAGCAGTTACGAGCCCTACGAGCAGTACGTC. Translated, it gives CASSYEPYEQYV.

The chain has TRBV10-3 and TRBJ1-4, with 7 positions matching TRBD1. The V and J ends lost 6 bases and 8 bases, in that order; junction bases with no gene match: 6. The CDR3 sequence is 13 residues long. Germline CDR1 is ENHRY and CDR2 is SYGVKD. Here the CDR3 reads CAISADRTEKLFF. The CDR3 nucleotides are TGTGCCATCAGCGCGGACAGGACCGAAAAACTGTTTTTT.

This rearrangement joins TRBV4-1 to TRBJ2-5; no clear D. Germline V gene data show CDR1 as MGHRA and CDR2 as YSYEKL. Trimming shortened V by 4 bases and J by 2 bases, and 14 bases separated the two germline ends. The CDR3 totals 15 residues. The CDR3 DNA reads as TGCGCCAGCAGCCCTCCGCCCCCAGTACAAGAGACCCAGTACTTC. Its translation: CASSPPPPVQETQYF.

This clonotype was observed a few times. The V gene is TRBV24-1, the J gene TRBJ2-1, with 10 bases that match TRBD2. This CDR3 spans 15 amino acids. Germline V gene data show CDR1 as KGHDR and CDR2 as SFDVKD. Germline trimming cut 4 bases from V and 4 bases from J; bases unmatched to any gene: 3. CDR3 region: CATSESGRAYNEQFF. Here the CDR3 DNA reads TGTGCCACCAGTGAAAGCGGGAGGGCTTACAATGAGCAGTTCTTC.

This chain joins TRBV20-1 and TRBJ1-5, with a possible D match to TRBD1 (5 bases). The V gene lost 4 bases and the J gene lost 6 bases, with 10 bases spanning the gap. CDR3 size: 12 residues. CDR1 and CDR2 (germline): DFQATT, SNEGSKA (reference sequence). The CDR3 DNA sequence: TGCAGTGCTACCGGGGGGGGTCAGCCCCAGCATTTT. As protein: CSATGGGQPQHF.

A few counts support this clonotype. The genes are TRBV5-1 and TRBJ2-3; 11 bases are a match to TRBD2. The CDR3 length is 16 residues. The V gene end was trimmed by 5 bases and the J gene end by 2 bases; junction bases not matched to a gene: 7. From germline, CDR1 is SGHRS and CDR2 YFSETQ. CDR3: CASSLRLAGPTDTQYF. The CDR3 nucleotides are TGCGCCAGCAGTCTACGACTAGCGGGACCCACAGATACGCAGTATTTT. Full variable domain (rest looked up from reference TRBV5-1 and TRBJ2-3): KAGVTQTPRYLIKTRGQQVTLSCSPISGHRSVSWYQQTPGQGLQFLFEYFSETQRNKGNFPGRFSGRQFSNSRSEMNVSTLELGDSALYLCASSLRLAGPTDTQYFGPGTRLTVL.

The chain uses TRBV2 and TRBJ2-5; no firm D call. This CDR3 has 11 residues. V gave up 6 bases and J gave up 5 bases, with 7 bases separating them. The V gene's germline CDR1 is SNHLY and CDR2 FYNNEI. CDR3 loop: CASRAWETQYF. The CDR3 region has the DNA TGTGCCAGCAGAGCCTGGGAGACCCAGTACTTC.

The V gene is TRBV14, the J gene TRBJ2-2; no firm D call. Germline V gene lookup returns CDR1 SGHDN and CDR2 FVKESK. Trimming pared 1 base from V and 7 bases from J, leaving 10 bases between. The CDR3 runs 14 residues. This CDR3 is CASSQVGLVGELFF. The CDR3 DNA is TGTGCCAGCAGCCAAGTAGGCCTAGTCGGGGAGCTGTTTTTT.

This sequence joins TRBV5-6 and TRBJ1-2; D is unresolved. V was clipped by 0 bases and J by 8 bases, with 11 bases between them. This CDR3 spans 13 amino acids. Germline V gene data show CDR1 as SGHDT and CDR2 as YYEEEE. The CDR3 protein is CASSLDPAGGYTF. CDR3 DNA: TGTGCCAGCAGCTTGGACCCCGCGGGAGGCTACACCTTC. Full variable domain (missing parts from reference TRBV5-6 and TRBJ1-2): DAGVTQSPTHLIKTRGQQVTLRCSPKSGHDTVSWYQQALGQGPQFIFQYYEEEERQRGNFPDRFSGHQFPNYSSELNVNALLLGDSALYLCASSLDPAGGYTFGSGTRLTVV.

The rearrangement uses TRBV13 and TRBJ2-1; D is ambiguous. This CDR3 contains 12 residues. Germline V gene sequence: CDR1 PRHDT, CDR2 FYEKMQ (reference sequence). V dropped 5 bases and J dropped 2 bases, with 4 bases sitting between them. DNA for the CDR3: TGTGCCAGCAGCGGGCCCTACAATGAGCAGTTCTTC. Protein: CASSGPYNEQFF.

The gene calls are TRBV15 and TRBJ2-5, with D perhaps TRBD1 (5 bases). CDR1 and CDR2 from the germline V gene are LNHNV and YYDKDF (reference sequence). The CDR3 consists of 14 residues. V was trimmed by 3 bases and J by 4 bases, leaving 12 bases between them. The chain's CDR3 is CATSRDYTGETQYF. In DNA, the CDR3 is TGTGCCACCAGCAGGGATTATACAGGAGAGACCCAGTACTTC.

V gene TRBV23-1 combines with J gene TRBJ2-7; D possibly corresponds to TRBD1 (5 bases). TRBV23-1 is an open reading frame, and its role is uncertain. CDR3 length equals 12 residues. V was clipped by 6 bases and J by 2 bases, with 8 bases between them. In DNA form, the CDR3 reads TGCGCCAGCAGACAGGCCCCCTACGAGCAGTACGTC. It yields the protein CASRQAPYEQYV.

The sample holds one count of this clonotype. The chain carries TRBV7-7 and TRBJ1-1, with TRBD1 matching 7 bases. Looked up from germline, CDR1 is SSHAT and CDR2 is FNYEAQ (reference sequence). The CDR3 has 15 residues. V lost 4 bases and J lost 4; bases outside the gene matches: 9. The CDR3 DNA sequence: TGTGCCAGCAGCTATACAGGGGAGGGGGGCACTGAAGCTTTCTTT. Translating gives CASSYTGEGGTEAFF.

The chain is built from TRBV7-2 and TRBJ1-3, with 9 bases aligning to TRBD1. Germline V gene lookup returns CDR1 SGHTA and CDR2 FQGNSA. This CDR3 is built from 16 residues. V shed 1 base, J shed 7 bases, and the junction held 8 bases outside the gene matches. CDR3 DNA sequence: TGTGCCAGCAGCTTAGGGGGACAGGGTTTGAGTAACACCATATATTTT. This codes for CASSLGGQGLSNTIYF.

This sequence joins TRBV25-1 and TRBJ1-3; D is uncertain. Trimming stripped 4 bases from V and 4 bases from J, with 14 bases between. Germline V gene lookup returns CDR1 MGHDK and CDR2 SYGVNS. This CDR3 spans 15 amino acids. The CDR3 loop is CASSAASPMGNTIYF. DNA for the CDR3: TGTGCCAGCAGTGCGGCGAGTCCCATGGGAAACACCATATATTTT.

This chain connects TRBV18 to TRBJ1-1; no clear D. V shed 6 bases and J shed 8 bases, with 13 bases lying between them. Germline assignment: CDR1 KGHSH and CDR2 LQKENI. CDR3 size: 12 residues. The CDR3 DNA sequence: TGTGCCAGCTCCTCTCCGGCCAAAGAAGCTTTCTTT. Its protein product is CASSSPAKEAFF. The full variable domain, with the rest looked up from reference TRBV18 and TRBJ1-1, is NAGVMQNPRHLVRRRGQEARLRCSPMKGHSHVYWYRQLPEEGLKFMVYLQKENIIDESGMPKERFSAEFPKEGPSILRIQQVVRGDSAAYFCASSSPAKEAFFGQGTRLTVV.

The chain recombines TRBV29-1 with TRBJ1-1; TRBD1 matches 8 bases. V shed 7 bases, J shed 4 bases, and the junction held 8 bases outside the gene matches. This CDR3 has 13 amino acids. The germline V gene has CDR1 SQVTM and CDR2 ANQGSEA. The chain's CDR3 is CSAFPTGGTEAFF. The CDR3, as DNA: TGCAGCGCCTTTCCCACAGGGGGCACTGAAGCTTTCTTT. Together with reference TRBV29-1 and TRBJ1-1, the CDR3 gives the full variable domain: SAVISQKPSRDICQRGTSLTIQCQVDSQVTMMFWYRQQPGQSLTLIATANQGSEATYESGFVIDKFPISRPNLTFSTLTVSNMSPEDSSIYLCSAFPTGGTEAFFGQGTRLTVV.

The CDR3 nucleotides read TGTGCCAGCAGTTTAAGGCAGGGAGGTCAAGAGACCCAGTACTTC. This encodes CASSLRQGGQETQYF. This chain connects TRBV27 to TRBJ2-5, with D perhaps TRBD2 (6 bases). Trimming shortened V by 2 bases and J by 2 bases, and 12 bases separated the two germline ends. The CDR3 runs to 15 residues. The germline gives CDR1 MNHEY, CDR2 SMNVEV (reference sequence).

CDR3 region: CASRPGQGHEQYF. The CDR3 coding sequence is TGTGCCAGCAGGCCGGGACAGGGGCACGAGCAGTACTTC. V gene TRBV6-1 combines with J gene TRBJ2-7; 10 positions agree with TRBD1. The length of the CDR3 is 13 residues. Germline values: CDR1 MNHNS, CDR2 SASEGT. V dropped 6 bases and J dropped 5; count of bases not matched to a gene: 4.